These T cell receptor beta chains were read from a single sample in a study of circulating and synovial CD4+ cells in juvenile arthritis. Measured with immunoSEQ multiplex PCR; TCRdb has only the in-frame clones, and not every one. The table has about 32,000 clones, nearly 95% seen once. The material sequenced was CD4+ T cells from blood. Receptors were obtained from a human donor with juvenile idiopathic arthritis. Each CDR3 is given without its conserved first and last residue. The size entry is marked missing in some rows and otherwise reads once, few, many or a size class.

v_gene	abundance	j_gene	CDR3aa
TRBV4-1	NA	TRBJ1-1	ASSQVLGAWNTEAF
TRBV6-1	once	TRBJ1-1	ASSEGGALTEAF
TRBV2	NA	TRBJ1-2	ASSVTGSYGYT
TRBV7-9	once	TRBJ2-5	ASSTGTGEETQY
TRBV19	NA	TRBJ1-5	ASTRQGVQPQH
TRBV7-2	NA	TRBJ1-1	ASSLSPGQVAF
TRBV28	NA	TRBJ2-7	ASSLKPSGSYEQY
TRBV28	NA	TRBJ2-1	ASSLQGGVAYNEQF
TRBV11-2	NA	TRBJ1-1	ASSFQANTEAF
TRBV10-3	NA	TRBJ2-1	AISESAGGLYNEQF
TRBV5-6	once	TRBJ2-7	AGSPGGLAGDEQY
TRBV18	NA	TRBJ1-6	ASSPTGILSDSPLH
TRBV9	NA	TRBJ2-7	ASSPGTTLSYEQY
TRBV2	once	TRBJ2-7	ASSQDSLEQY
TRBV9	once	TRBJ2-7	ASSPGSREVDYEQY
TRBV9	once	TRBJ1-4	ASTPGTNEKLF
TRBV7-9	NA	TRBJ1-4	ASSLALGGRSEKLF
TRBV6-1	NA	TRBJ2-3	ASSPDRYTDTQY
TRBV11-2	NA	TRBJ2-1	ASSFGGSSYNEQF
TRBV10-1	NA	TRBJ2-7	ASSGPGASYEQY
TRBV29-1	NA	TRBJ1-1	SANPPIERNTEAF
TRBV6-1	NA	TRBJ2-1	ASSEIRDRGNEQF
TRBV4-1	NA	TRBJ2-1	ASRGLAGGPRGGEQF
TRBV4-1	NA	TRBJ2-7	ASSHAGSKYEQY
TRBV27	NA	TRBJ1-6	ASSLLQGSSYNSPLH
TRBV6-5	NA	TRBJ1-5	ASLSRQGKNQPQH
TRBV29-1	NA	TRBJ1-1	SVRGQGSSGTEAF
TRBV21-1	NA	TRBJ1-5	ARPILSRDRCGGQPQH
TRBV13	NA	TRBJ2-7	ASSLGLDRYEQY
TRBV6-5	NA	TRBJ2-7	ASRTSGSSYEQY
TRBV19	NA	TRBJ1-2	ASSIRGPRSGYT
TRBV2	few	TRBJ1-6	ASLWGTGDNSPLH
TRBV15	NA	TRBJ1-2	ATSRDQGSYGYT
TRBV18	NA	TRBJ1-1	ASSGDRGTEAF
TRBV6-4	NA	TRBJ2-1	ASSETSGMGEQF
TRBV14	NA	TRBJ1-5	ASSQPWTLDEGDQPQH
TRBV5-1	NA	TRBJ2-7	ASSLGAGVGEQY
TRBV18	NA	TRBJ1-2	ASSPLSRENVHGYT
TRBV28	NA	TRBJ1-1	ASSLGTGGRNTEAF
TRBV5-6	NA	TRBJ1-1	ASSPPDRNPPEAF
TRBV2	NA	TRBJ2-3	ASSKEGQGSDTQY
TRBV14	NA	TRBJ2-1	ASSLSGGARLTNEQF
TRBV2	NA	TRBJ1-2	ASSRRDSYYGYT
TRBV9	NA	TRBJ2-3	ASSPPFEWASTDTQY
TRBV21-1	NA	TRBJ1-5	ASSKCRRTGFNQPQH